This T cell receptor (beta chain) was observed in a study of cytomegalovirus exposure and HLA in healthy donors (TCRdb year 2017). Study-level background: An earlier analysis of roughly 610 of the donors reported over 250 Gb of sequence data and around 100 million unique TCR beta sequences obtained from around 170 million T cells. Roughly 290 gigabases of sequencing data and around 85 million unique TCR sequences made up an early release that covered several hundred HLA-typed donors. Of the 398 genotyped donors, 65% to 90% were placed in the genetic ancestry cluster associated with self-reported Caucasian donors. The study was designed to test whether signatures of past pathogen exposure could be identified by cataloging public T cell receptors. Using immunosequencing, the study profiled T cell repertoires from 666 subjects and related those repertoires to cytomegalovirus serostatus. A separate validation cohort of 90 to 150 different subjects was used in addition to the 666-subject first cohort. High-throughput TCR immunosequencing, statistical association of individual TCRs with disease status, and machine learning were combined to predict cytomegalovirus infection status. In a later analysis, previously published TCR beta repertoires from 666 donors were re-analyzed and high-resolution HLA genotyping was added so that TCR occurrence patterns could be studied. Rather than drawing on any new phenotypic data, the later analysis identified candidate immune exposures from TCR beta sequences and the way those sequences occurred across donors. To decide whether each TCR beta V gene segment behaved as functional or pseudogenic, an earlier analysis of some 600 of the donors relied on high-throughput TCR beta sequencing. Alongside the repertoire data, information on donor age, sex, ethnicity and CMV serostatus was compiled. In a later genetic analysis, genome-wide SNP genotypes for about three fifths of the 666 donors were used, and that subset was treated as a discovery cohort. Every discovery cohort repertoire had been produced on one sequencing platform. Class I and class II HLA loci were covered by the typing at four-digit resolution. The number of typed donors differed by locus: about 620-640 for A, B, C, DRB1 and DQB1; 522 for DQA1; 606 for DPA1; and some 450 for DPB1. A few DR-DQ haplotypes were handled as single units for association and clustering because linkage in the cohort was strong. Across 398 genotyped donors of the cohort, an average of 235,054 unique TCR beta nucleotide sequences per donor were sequenced, and 15% to 20% of those sequences were non-productive.

Beyond this particular receptor, the publication reports: This cohort had only TCR beta chains sequenced, and the lack of alpha or paired-chain data limited which features could be detected. Approximately 18 rarely observed V segments, including chromosome 9 orphons, were excluded from the earlier analysis of about 500 of the donors because counts were too low. When HLA alleles, especially DR and DQ, strongly co-occurred, TCR associations were difficult to assign to individual alleles. A later analysis reported that several top co-occurrence clusters appeared linked to parvovirus B19, influenza, CMV and Epstein-Barr virus. The study gave a list of 150 to 200 TCR beta chains associated with cytomegalovirus. The only immune exposure information available for the cohort was CMV serostatus. Broadly in line with IMGT annotations, most TCR beta V segments showed up in productive rearrangements about 87% or about 30% of the time in an earlier analysis of 450 to 750 of the donors. Presence/absence analyses assumed roughly uniform sequencing depth across donors, an assumption that may not hold. A further reported finding was that TCR beta sequences accurately predicted the HLA-A and HLA-B alleles for most subjects in the first cohort. Correlated functional status among segregating V segments might be attributable to linkage disequilibrium, but an unknown experimental factor could not be ruled out. While some public TCRs were present in many individuals, most TCR sequences turned up only very rarely across donors. According to a later analysis, TCR association rates differed among HLA loci, with DRB1 alleles showing the most associated TCRs and HLA-C alleles showing the fewest. The authors suggested that the approach could potentially be extended to other disease states and immunological phenotypes. According to a later analysis, most CMV-associated TCR beta chains appeared to be HLA-restricted, and the HLA associations seemed to be driven largely by CMV exposure. In vitro tests confirmed that a few of the cytomegalovirus-associated TCR beta chains recognize cytomegalovirus antigens. The classifier was reported to diagnose cytomegalovirus status with high specificity and sensitivity in both the original and validation cohorts. According to a later genetic analysis, donors in an Asian-associated ancestry cluster had fewer N-insertions in productive TCRs than the approximately 710-donor mean. A cluster of highly shared sequence variants was judged likely to represent a technical artifact of the sequencing pipeline. In a later analysis, 15,000 to 20,000 TCR beta sequences were associated with specific HLA alleles at a false discovery rate of 0.05. In a later analysis, HLA-associated TCR beta chains showed more clonal expansion and lower generation probabilities than non-associated chains that were equally common. Because some donors lacked HLA typing at each locus, the association tests relied only on the typed subset. In a later genetic analysis, a missense DCLRE1C variant was associated with V-gene and J-gene trimming of TCR beta chains, and the association was replicated in an independent cohort.

As to this clone: Its antigen is not yet known. Per-base qualities were not stored, and no clone one base away is much larger.

Libraries came from the immunoSEQ multiplex PCR assay. The multiplex PCR relied on a mix of 60 forward primers for TCR Vbeta segments and 13 reverse primers for TCR Jbeta segments. A multiplex PCR assay on genomic DNA amplified the CDR3 region of rearranged TCR beta genes. On the Illumina HiSeq System, the amplified TCR beta libraries were sequenced as 87-base-pair reads. As for how the authors treated the data: A later analysis counted around 72 million unique TCR beta chains across the approximately 700 repertoires, and around 9.9 million of these chains were shared by at least two donors. To remove PCR and sequencing errors, raw reads were error-corrected and collapsed into unique sequences using a nearest-neighbor algorithm that merged closely related sequences. Alignment of CDR3 sequences to IMGT reference sequences was used to assign V, D and J gene segments. For a sequence to be retained, at least a six-nucleotide match to both a V gene segment and a J gene segment was required. A rearrangement counted as productive if the CDR3 had no stop codons and remained in frame with V and J, and every other rearrangement counted as non-productive. CDR3 was defined by IMGT convention, running from the second conserved V-encoded cysteine to the conserved J-encoded phenylalanine. The earlier analysis of some 550 of the donors excluded any sequence lacking an unambiguous match to a single V gene segment. An earlier analysis of about 600 of the donors called V segments functional above 56.7% productive rearrangements and segregating when the between-donor standard deviation exceeded 5%. To diagnose cytomegalovirus status from the catalog of TCR beta chain sequences, a statistical classification framework was built. In a later analysis, TCR nucleotide sequences were compared against IMGT/GENE-DB human TR gene sequences so that V and J genes could be assigned. A later analysis assigned CDR3 sequences and most-parsimonious VDJ recombination scenarios with the TCRdist pipeline. In a later analysis, every TCR beta chain was defined by the combination of its CDR3 amino acid sequence and its V-gene family, and reads without a unique V-gene family were dropped. A later analysis removed 600 or so highly shared, low-generation-probability nucleotide sequences to deal with suspected cross-contamination and a sequencing artifact. In a later analysis, a clonal expansion index for each public chain was calculated from normalized within-repertoire ranks of inferred template counts. In a later analysis, generation probabilities were computed using a VDJ recombination model fitted to out-of-frame rearrangements, and the results were checked against IGoR. In a later analysis, TCR-TCR, TCR-HLA and TCR-CMV co-occurrence was scored with hypergeometric tests, and a repertoire-size bias correction was applied to TCR pairs. In a later analysis, false discovery rates were estimated by permuting HLA or CMV assignments 20 times. A later analysis grouped co-occurring TCRs with DBSCAN, adding TCRdist sequence similarity when clustering within HLA-allele-positive subsets. Repertoires with fewer than 30,000 or more than 120,000 public chains, plus five repertoires with anomalous nucleotide sharing, were excluded from co-occurrence clustering. Entries here come from immuneACCESS through TCRdb and include only in-frame sequences with V and J called. Some clones fail to appear in such tables; in the studies checked, an unresolved V gene covers under half of the shortfall, and the cause of the remainder is unknown. The DNA gave D and trimming, while V, J and clone size come from that table. This sample comprises roughly 140,000 clones, approximately 78% of them detected only once. The ten largest clones take up under 3% of the sample.

The cohort consisted of 600 to 750 healthy bone marrow donors. All cohort members were sampled while nominally healthy, although unrecorded immune exposures were likely present. The donor was CMV seropositive and was included in the group of 250 to 300 seropositive cohort members. A peripheral blood sample was collected from each donor, and TCR beta sequencing was performed on peripheral blood mononuclear cells. Genomic DNA was extracted from the blood cell samples with the Qiagen DNeasy Blood Extraction Kit. This clonotype originated in a man between 35 and 55 years old in good health and CMV-seropositive. Sequenced input: PBMCs.

Here is the DNA: TGTGCCAGCAGTTACTCGGGACTAGCGGCACGCGAGCAGTACTTC. This translates into CASSYSGLAAREQYF. The V and J segments used are TRBV6-6 and TRBJ2-7, and TRBD2 matches 11 of the central bases. The CDR3 runs 15 amino acids, cysteine and phenylalanine included. Only the CDR3 portion is preserved as DNA: 45 bases, with reading frame beginning at the first base. The germline V end is reduced by 0 bases and the J end by 6 bases; junction bases left unmatched: 4. The CDR1 and CDR2 encoded by the germline V gene (reference sequence) are MNHNY and SVGAGI.